This T cell receptor beta chain was recorded in a study of cytomegalovirus exposure and HLA in healthy donors. Study results and caveats: Most subjects had HLA-A and HLA-B alleles reportedly predicted accurately by TCR beta sequences.

V shed 4 bases, J shed 5 bases, and the junction held 7 bases outside the gene matches. The CDR3 totals 14 residues. CDR1 is MGHRA and CDR2 is YSYEKL in the germline V gene. As concerns this clone: The antigen is not known.

The study ran its PCR with 60 Vbeta and 13 Jbeta primers. Assay: immunoSEQ multiplex PCR; the TCRdb copy retains only in-frame clones and omits some. The profile shows more than 85,000 clones, around 80% of them singletons. Sequenced: PBMCs. The chain has TRBV4-1 and TRBJ2-5; 7 bases are a match to TRBD2. This clonotype originated in a man aged 25 to 40 in good health and CMV-seronegative. This CDR3 is CASSRQRGGETQYF. The DNA of the CDR3 is TGCGCCAGCAGCCGTCAGCGGGGCGGGGAGACCCAGTACTTC.